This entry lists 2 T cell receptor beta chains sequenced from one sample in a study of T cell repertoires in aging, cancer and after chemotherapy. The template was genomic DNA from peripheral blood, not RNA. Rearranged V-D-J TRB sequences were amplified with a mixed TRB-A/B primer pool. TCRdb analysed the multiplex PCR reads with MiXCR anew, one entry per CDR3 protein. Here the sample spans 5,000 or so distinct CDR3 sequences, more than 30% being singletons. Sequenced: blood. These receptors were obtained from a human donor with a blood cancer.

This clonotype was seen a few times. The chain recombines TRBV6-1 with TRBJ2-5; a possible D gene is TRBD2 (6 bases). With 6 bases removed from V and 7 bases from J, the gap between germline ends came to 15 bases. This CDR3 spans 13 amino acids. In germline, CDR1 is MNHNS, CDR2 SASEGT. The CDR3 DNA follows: TGTGCCAGCAGCCCGGGTCAGGGAGGGACCCAGTACTTC. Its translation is CASSPGQGGTQYF.

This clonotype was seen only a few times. The CDR3 spells CASSTYHNSPLHF. In nucleotides, the CDR3 is TGTGCCAGTAGTACGTATCATAATTCACCCCTCCACTTT. The V gene is TRBV19, the J gene TRBJ1-6; no clear D. Germline lookup yields CDR1 LNHDA and CDR2 SQIVND (reference sequence). The CDR3 runs to 13 residues. V lost 4 bases, J lost 5 bases, and 6 bases lay in between.